The present TCR beta chain was sequenced within a study of human T cells and chemical hapten exposure. For the study at large: Per-sample TCR yields varied mainly from small pooled library volume differences.

Time point given: pre-sensitization, week 0. Indicated treatment: therapeutic diphenylcyclopropenone sensitization with weekly scalp DPC. In this sample, this clonotype turned up many times. TCRdb re-derived calls from the RACE reads in MiXCR, one entry per CDR3 protein. The sample has tens of thousands of distinct CDR3 sequences, about 9.2% seen once. CDR3 size: 13 residues. CDR1 is SQVTM, CDR2 ANQGSEA, per germline. Trimming removed 5 bases at V and 3 bases at J, with 11 bases between. This sequence joins TRBV29-1 and TRBJ1-5; possibly TRBD1 for D (5 bases). This receptor was taken from a woman aged 40-49 years with alopecia areata. Some clones in this sample may be carry-over from other donors' samples. The specimen comprised whole blood, sampled in connection with sensitization to the hapten diphenylcyclopropenone (DPC). The CDR3 DNA reads as TGCAGCGTTTGGGGAGGGACCAATCAGCCCCAGCATTTT. This gives the protein CSVWGGTNQPQHF.